These T cell receptor beta chains were read from a single sample in a study of T cells expressing NK-cell markers. One entry per CDR3 protein, without DNA, is what TCRdb gives after re-calling the 5' RACE reads. The table lists about 150,000 distinct CDR3 sequences. Sequenced sample: blood T cells: a sorted CD56 or NKG2C T cell subset, CD4+ or CD8+ T cells, or bulk PBMC T cells (not recorded which). The origin of the receptors is a woman aged 50 to 60 in good health. Both conserved end residues are part of each CDR3. The order of the fields is J gene, V gene, CDR3 protein.

TRBJ2-2	TRBV12-3/TRBV12-4	CASSPGQGPGELFF
TRBJ2-7	TRBV19	CASPRGEGDRPYEQYF
TRBJ2-5	TRBV14	CASSRQGPGETQYF
TRBJ2-5	TRBV5-4	CASSLAPGGPAQETQYF
TRBJ1-1	TRBV7-2	CASSTGTGGTEAFF
TRBJ1-5	TRBV19	CASMARDRGNQPQHF
TRBJ2-2	TRBV3-1	CASSQLLYNTGELFF
TRBJ2-3	TRBV6-2/TRBV6-3	CASSYDGLGPDTQYF
TRBJ2-5	TRBV12-5	CASGLIETQYF
TRBJ2-3	TRBV30	CAIYPGLATDTQYF
TRBJ2-7	TRBV7-9	CASSPAGYEQYF
TRBJ2-1	TRBV19	CASATGGSNEQFF
TRBJ2-2	TRBV27	CASSFLGTNTGELFF
TRBJ2-1	TRBV5-1	CASSWASAGNEQFF
TRBJ2-1	TRBV7-9	CASSLGLSVGEQFF
TRBJ2-7	TRBV5-1	CASSATSVYEQYF
TRBJ2-1	TRBV3-1	CASSRTREDSYNEQFF
TRBJ1-5	TRBV6-5	CASSVSPSQPQHF
TRBJ2-1	TRBV27	CASRVEVSYNEQFF
TRBJ2-7	TRBV10-3	CAISELAESYEQYF
TRBJ2-1	TRBV18	CASSPPESSYNEQFF
TRBJ2-7	TRBV10-2	CASSESPPPAGGSGEQYF
TRBJ2-2	TRBV5-6	CASSLEDKPPGELFF
TRBJ2-3	TRBV15	CATSRDTLPGPTDTQYF
TRBJ2-7	TRBV4-1	CASSQVAAGGEYEQYF
TRBJ2-5	TRBV6-5	CASSYSYAGQETQYF
TRBJ1-2	TRBV19	CASSIQASNYGYTF